This TCR beta chain emerged from a study of T cell responses to AZD1222 COVID-19 vaccine. Study-wide points: Reportedly, nearly half of unique spike TCRs recognized epitopes outside B.1.351/B.1.1.7 mutations. The CD4 TCRs associated with vaccination extended across spike and predominated at 160-218 and 743-854.

With regard to this clone: No antigen is known for it.

The protocol was immunoSEQ multiplex PCR, while the TCRdb copy is restricted to in-frame clones and leaves out a portion. The sample shows about 92,000 clones, under 90% of them seen only once. The CDR3 runs 14 residues. J lost 3 bases, V lost 3 bases, and 3 bases had no gene match. Germline-derived CDR1 and CDR2 are SGHNT and YENEEA. The sequencing used peripheral blood, collected on day 0 of AZD1222 vaccination. This sequence joins TRBV11-3 and TRBJ2-7; TRBD1 aligns across 9 bases. The clonotype comes from an adult in good health. In DNA, the CDR3 is TGTGCCAGCAGCTTGGGACAGGGAGTCTACGAGCAGTACTTC. Its translation: CASSLGQGVYEQYF.